Presented here are 9 T cell receptor beta chains from one specimen sequenced in a study of T cells in localized non-small cell lung cancer. The data were produced by immunoSEQ multiplex PCR, yet TCRdb's version contains in-frame clones alone and is incomplete. The table includes about 72,000 clones, approximately 84% detected once. Sequences were derived from peripheral blood, sampled before any cancer treatment. The receptors come from an older female donor with stage I lung adenocarcinoma.

V and J are TRBV9 and TRBJ2-2, with D uncertain. CDR1 is SGDLS and CDR2 is YYNGEE in the germline V gene. V lost 3 bases to trimming and J lost 0 bases, with 3 bases between them. This CDR3 comprises 13 residues. Here the CDR3 DNA reads TGTGCCAGCAGCGCCACGAACACCGGGGAGCTGTTTTTT. It translates to CASSATNTGELFF.

This clone was seen only once. The V call is TRBV5-3, the J call TRBJ2-2; D possibly matches TRBD1 or TRBD2 (5 bases each). TRBV5-3 counts as an open reading frame of uncertain function. The CDR3 loop spans 15 amino acids. The ends were cut back, 10 bases at V and 6 bases at J, with 22 bases in the middle. CDR3 sequence reads: CAGEGLRTHPGELFF. The CDR3, as DNA: TGTGCCGGAGAGGGGTTACGGACCCACCCCGGGGAGCTGTTTTTT.

This sequence joins TRBV15 and TRBJ1-3; 10 bases map to TRBD1. V was pared by 5 bases and J by 0 bases, with 4 bases of the junction left unmatched. Looked up from germline, CDR1 is LNHNV and CDR2 is YYDKDF (reference sequence). The CDR3 extends over 16 amino acids. CDR3 in amino acids: CATSRGQGSSGNTIYF. Here the CDR3 DNA reads TGTGCCACCAGCCGGGGACAGGGGAGCTCTGGAAACACCATATATTTT. Based on the CDR3 plus reference TRBV15 and TRBJ1-3, the full variable domain is DAMVIQNPRYQVTQFGKPVTLSCSQTLNHNVMYWYQQKSSQAPKLLFHYYDKDFNNEADTPDNFQSRRPNTSFCFLDIRSPGLGDTAMYLCATSRGQGSSGNTIYFGEGSWLTVV.

This clone was seen a handful of times. CDR3 sequence: CASSVGRGTGNTIYF. CDR3 nucleotides: TGTGCCAGCAGCGTTGGGAGGGGGACAGGAAACACCATATATTTT. This rearrangement joins TRBV9 to TRBJ1-3, with a tentative D call TRBD1 (6 bases). Germline-derived CDR1 and CDR2 are SGDLS and YYNGEE. This CDR3 is built from 15 residues. The V and J ends lost 2 bases and 4 bases respectively, with 13 bases between them.

This clone was detected only once. This rearrangement joins TRBV6-5 to TRBJ1-6, with TRBD1 as a possible D gene (6 bases). V was trimmed by 5 bases and J by 10 bases, leaving 15 bases between them. Germline CDR1 reads MNHEY; CDR2 reads SVGAGI. The CDR3 sequence is 14 residues long. The CDR3 DNA reads as TGTGCCAGCAGTATAACTCCCGGGGGCTCACCCCTCCACTTT. Translated: CASSITPGGSPLHF.

The chain employs TRBV2 and TRBJ2-7; D remains ambiguous. The germline V and J ends were trimmed by 7 bases and 2 bases, with 6 bases remaining between them. Germline CDR1 reads SNHLY; CDR2 reads FYNNEI. The CDR3 runs to 11 residues. CDR3 DNA: TGTGCCAGCACGGAAGCCTACGAGCAGTACTTC. It is translated as CASTEAYEQYF. The entire variable domain, with the rest obtained from reference TRBV2 and TRBJ2-7, is as follows: EPEVTQTPSHQVTQMGQEVILRCVPISNHLYFYWYRQILGQKVEFLVSFYNNEISEKSEIFDDQFSVERPDGSNFTLKIRSTKLEDSAMYFCASTEAYEQYFGPGTRLTVT.

About this clone itself: Other DNA sequences of this sample code for an identical CDR3. V and J are TRBV19 and TRBJ1-5; D perhaps matches TRBD1 (6 bases). The V gene's germline CDR1 is LNHDA and CDR2 SQIVND (reference sequence). Trimming removed 6 bases from V and 4 bases from J, with 13 bases in between. CDR3 length: 14 amino acids. The CDR3 is CASSGGGGNQPQHF. CDR3 nucleotide sequence: TGTGCCAGTAGCGGGGGGGGCGGGAATCAGCCCCAGCATTTT.

This chain joins TRBV27 and TRBJ2-5; D might be TRBD2 (6 bases). Looked up from germline, CDR1 is MNHEY and CDR2 is SMNVEV (reference sequence). This CDR3 is 14 amino acids long. The V end lost 6 bases, the J end lost 1 base, and 12 bases lay between the germline ends. This CDR3 reads CASSSWRGQETQYF. In nucleotides, the CDR3 is TGTGCCAGCAGCTCATGGCGGGGCCAAGAGACCCAGTACTTC.

The chain employs TRBV6-1 and TRBJ1-2; TRBD1 aligns across 7 bases. V lost 5 bases, J lost 6 bases, and 6 bases stayed unmatched. This CDR3 is built from 13 residues. Germline CDR1 reads MNHNS; CDR2 reads SASEGT. CDR3 amino acids: CASSWDRRDGYTF. The CDR3 DNA sequence: TGTGCCAGCAGTTGGGACAGAAGAGATGGCTACACCTTC.